This T cell receptor (beta chain) was identified in a study of T cells in Graves' hyperthyroidism and ophthalmopathy. This clonotype was seen ten or more times. Template material for amplifying TCR beta CDR3 regions consisted of RNA transcripts. A set of HTBI primers served as the primers for a first-round RT-PCR of the TCR CDR3. TCRdb ran MiXCR on the multiplex PCR reads and lists one entry per CDR3 protein. The sample has hundreds of thousands of distinct CDR3 sequences, 14% to 15% seen once. The material sequenced was blood. The source is a man between 18 and 29 years old with Graves' ophthalmopathy.

CDR3 region: CASSLVQGVNYGYTF. DNA for the CDR3: TGTGCCAGCAGCTTAGTTCAGGGGGTTAACTATGGCTACACCTTC. V and J are TRBV7-2 and TRBJ1-2; TRBD1 matches at 7 bases. The germline CDR1 and CDR2 sequences are SGHTA and FQGNSA. Trimming cost V 1 base and J 1 base; bases outside gene matches: 3. The CDR3 sequence is 15 residues long.